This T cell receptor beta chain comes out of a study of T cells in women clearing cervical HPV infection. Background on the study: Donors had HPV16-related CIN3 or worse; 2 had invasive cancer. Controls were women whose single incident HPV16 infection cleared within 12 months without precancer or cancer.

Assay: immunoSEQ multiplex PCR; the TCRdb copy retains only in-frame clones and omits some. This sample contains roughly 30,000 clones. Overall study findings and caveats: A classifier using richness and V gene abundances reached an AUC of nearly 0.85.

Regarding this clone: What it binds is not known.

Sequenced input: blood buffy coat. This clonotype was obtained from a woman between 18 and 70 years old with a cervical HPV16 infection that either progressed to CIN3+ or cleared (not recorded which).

The CDR3 is CAARTGVTEAFF. The CDR3 bases that were read are TGTGCCGCCCGGACAGGGGTGACTGAA. The chain uses TRBV19 and TRBJ1-1; TRBD1 aligns across 9 bases. The CDR3 end falls 3 residues outside the read, so it is completed with the germline J gene. Per germline, CDR1 LNHDA and CDR2 SQIVND (reference sequence). The junction had 6 bases not matched to a gene; V was cut back by 11 bases and J by 5 bases. CDR3 size: 12 residues. The full variable domain, rest sourced from reference TRBV19 and TRBJ1-1, is DGGITQSPKYLFRKEGQNVTLSCEQNLNHDAMYWYRQDPGQGLRLIYYSQIVNDFQKGDIAEGYSVSREKKESFPLTVTSAQKNPTAFYLCAARTGVTEAFFGQGTRLTVV.